This TCR beta chain originates from a study of blood T cells in healthy people across ages. In the case of this clonotype: An end of the junction does not agree with germline; a read error may underlie this.

The CDR3 loop spans 15 amino acids. CDR1 LGHNA and CDR2 YSLEER come from the germline V gene. A second PCR, run for about 7 to 11 cycles, used a sample-barcoded 5' primer plus a J-beta primer mix. CDR3-containing paired-end reads numbered at least 3 million in each sample. TCRdb ran MiXCR on the 5' RACE reads and lists one entry per CDR3 protein. Of about 1.7 million distinct CDR3 sequences detected, 28% appear once; the ten largest clones hold roughly 8.2%. The material sequenced was blood. The chain links TRBV4-3 to TRBJ2-7; 7 nucleotides line up with TRBD2. The source is a woman aged 30 to 39 in good health. CDR3 amino acids: CAGSQDTGTIYEQYF. Here the CDR3 DNA reads TGCGCCGGCAGCCAAGACACCGGGACTATCTACGAGCAGTACTTC.